This entry describes one TCR beta chain. The assay was immunoSEQ multiplex PCR, and TCRdb's table has in-frame clones only and misses some. The sample has about 25,000 clones, 70% to 80% seen once; the top ten hold roughly 33%. The data derive from a study of OX40 agonist ivuxolimab in advanced cancers. The CDR3 extends over 14 amino acids. Trimming left V 2 bases short and J 4 bases short, with 11 bases between. Looked up from germline, CDR1 is MNHNY and CDR2 is SVGAGI (reference sequence). The TCR comes from an adult with an advanced solid tumor such as melanoma, head and neck, liver or kidney cancer. The sample consisted of CD4+ or CD8+ T cells sorted from blood, taken in a trial of the OX40 agonist ivuxolimab. This rearrangement joins TRBV6-6 to TRBJ1-1, with D perhaps matching TRBD1 (6 bases). In nucleotides, the CDR3 is TGTGCCAGCAGTTACGGAGGGGGACGCACTGAAGCTTTCTTT. Its protein is CASSYGGGRTEAFF.